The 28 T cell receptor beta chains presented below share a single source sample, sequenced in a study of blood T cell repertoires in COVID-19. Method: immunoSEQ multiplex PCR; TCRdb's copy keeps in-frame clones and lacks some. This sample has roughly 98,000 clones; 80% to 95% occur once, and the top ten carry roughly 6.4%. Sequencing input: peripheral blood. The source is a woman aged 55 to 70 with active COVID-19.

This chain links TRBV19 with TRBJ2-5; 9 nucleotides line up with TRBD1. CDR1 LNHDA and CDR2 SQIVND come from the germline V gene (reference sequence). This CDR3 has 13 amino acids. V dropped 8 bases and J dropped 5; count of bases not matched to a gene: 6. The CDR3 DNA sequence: TGTGCCAGTGCCACAGGGGGCAGGGAGACCCAGTACTTC. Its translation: CASATGGRETQYF.

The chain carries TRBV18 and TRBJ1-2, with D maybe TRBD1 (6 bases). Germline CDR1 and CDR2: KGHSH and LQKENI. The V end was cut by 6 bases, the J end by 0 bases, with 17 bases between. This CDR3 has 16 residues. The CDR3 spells CASSLQQGNSNYGYTF. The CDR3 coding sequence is TGTGCCAGCTCCCTCCAACAGGGTAATTCTAACTATGGCTACACCTTC. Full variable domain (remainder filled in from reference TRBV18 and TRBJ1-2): NAGVMQNPRHLVRRRGQEARLRCSPMKGHSHVYWYRQLPEEGLKFMVYLQKENIIDESGMPKERFSAEFPKEGPSILRIQQVVRGDSAAYFCASSLQQGNSNYGYTFGSGTRLTVV.

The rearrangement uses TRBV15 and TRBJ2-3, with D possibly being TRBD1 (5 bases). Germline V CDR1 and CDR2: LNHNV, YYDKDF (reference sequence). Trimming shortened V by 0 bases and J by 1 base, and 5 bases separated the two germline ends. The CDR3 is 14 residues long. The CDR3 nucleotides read TGTGCCACCAGCAGAGAGGGGCGCACAGATACGCAGTATTTT. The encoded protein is CATSREGRTDTQYF.

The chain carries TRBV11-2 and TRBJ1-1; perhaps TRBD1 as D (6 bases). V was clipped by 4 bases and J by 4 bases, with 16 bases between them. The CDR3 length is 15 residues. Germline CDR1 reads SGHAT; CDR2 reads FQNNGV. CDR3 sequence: CASSSPRGALTEAFF. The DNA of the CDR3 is TGTGCCAGCAGCTCTCCCCGGGGGGCACTCACTGAAGCTTTCTTT.

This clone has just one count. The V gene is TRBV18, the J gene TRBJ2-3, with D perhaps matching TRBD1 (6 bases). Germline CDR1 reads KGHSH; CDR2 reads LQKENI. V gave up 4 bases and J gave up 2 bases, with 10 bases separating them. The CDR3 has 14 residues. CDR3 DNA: TGTGCCAGCTCACAGGACAGATCCACAGATACGCAGTATTTT. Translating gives CASSQDRSTDTQYF.

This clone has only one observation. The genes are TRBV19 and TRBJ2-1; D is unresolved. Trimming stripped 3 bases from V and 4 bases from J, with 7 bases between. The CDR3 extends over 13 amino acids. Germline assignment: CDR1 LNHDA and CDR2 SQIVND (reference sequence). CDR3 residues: CASSIPRYNEQFF. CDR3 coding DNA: TGTGCCAGTAGTATCCCCAGGTACAATGAGCAGTTCTTC.

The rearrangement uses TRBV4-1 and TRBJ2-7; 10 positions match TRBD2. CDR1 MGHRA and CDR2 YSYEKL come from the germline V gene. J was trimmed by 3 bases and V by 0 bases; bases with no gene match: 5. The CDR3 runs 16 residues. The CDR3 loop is CASSQEERGGFYEQYF. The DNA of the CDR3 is TGCGCCAGCAGCCAAGAAGAGCGGGGGGGCTTCTACGAGCAGTACTTC.

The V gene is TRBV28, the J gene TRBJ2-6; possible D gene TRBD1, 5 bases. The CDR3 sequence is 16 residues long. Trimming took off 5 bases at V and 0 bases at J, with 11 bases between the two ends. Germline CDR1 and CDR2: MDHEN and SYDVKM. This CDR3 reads CASSPLRVSGANVLTF. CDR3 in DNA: TGTGCCAGCAGTCCCCTCAGGGTCTCTGGGGCCAACGTCCTGACTTTC. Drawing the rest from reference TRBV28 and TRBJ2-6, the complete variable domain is DVKVTQSSRYLVKRTGEKVFLECVQDMDHENMFWYRQDPGLGLRLIYFSYDVKMKEKGDIPEGYSVSREKKERFSLILESASTNQTSMYLCASSPLRVSGANVLTFGAGSRLTVL.

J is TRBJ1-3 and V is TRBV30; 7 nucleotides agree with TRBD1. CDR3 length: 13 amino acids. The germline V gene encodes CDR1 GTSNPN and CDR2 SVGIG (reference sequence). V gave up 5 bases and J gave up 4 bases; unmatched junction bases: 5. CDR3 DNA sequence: TGTGCCTGGGAGACAGGGCGCGGAAACACCATATATTTT. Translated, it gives CAWETGRGNTIYF. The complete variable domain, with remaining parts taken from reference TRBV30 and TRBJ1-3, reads SQTIHQWPATLVQPVGSPLSLECTVEGTSNPNLYWYRQAAGRGLQLLFYSVGIGQISSEVPQNLSASRPQDRQFILSSKKLLLSDSGFYLCAWETGRGNTIYFGEGSWLTVV.

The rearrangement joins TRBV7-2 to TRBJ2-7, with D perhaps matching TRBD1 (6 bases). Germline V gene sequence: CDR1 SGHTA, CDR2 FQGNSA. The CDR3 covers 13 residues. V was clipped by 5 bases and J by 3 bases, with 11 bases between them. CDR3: CASSAPQGYEQYF. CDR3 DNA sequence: TGTGCCAGCAGCGCCCCACAGGGCTACGAGCAGTACTTC.

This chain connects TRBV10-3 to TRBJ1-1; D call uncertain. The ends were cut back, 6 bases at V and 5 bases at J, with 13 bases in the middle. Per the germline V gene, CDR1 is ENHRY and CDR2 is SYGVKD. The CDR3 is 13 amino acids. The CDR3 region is CAIRHSEPTEAFF. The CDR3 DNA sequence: TGTGCCATCAGGCACTCTGAACCTACTGAAGCTTTCTTT.

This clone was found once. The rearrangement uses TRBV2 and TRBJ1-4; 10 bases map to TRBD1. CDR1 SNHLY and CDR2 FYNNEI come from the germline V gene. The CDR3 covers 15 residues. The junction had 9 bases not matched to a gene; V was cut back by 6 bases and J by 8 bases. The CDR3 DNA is TGTGCCAGCAGCGAGGACAGGGGGTCGCGGGAAAAACTGTTTTTT. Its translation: CASSEDRGSREKLFF.

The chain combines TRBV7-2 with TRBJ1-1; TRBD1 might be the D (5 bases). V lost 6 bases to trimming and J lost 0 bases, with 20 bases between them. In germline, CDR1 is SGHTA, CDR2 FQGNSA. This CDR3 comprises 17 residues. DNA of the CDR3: TGTGCCAGCAGGCCCCCTGGGGCGGGAGTCATGAACACTGAAGCTTTCTTT. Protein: CASRPPGAGVMNTEAFF.

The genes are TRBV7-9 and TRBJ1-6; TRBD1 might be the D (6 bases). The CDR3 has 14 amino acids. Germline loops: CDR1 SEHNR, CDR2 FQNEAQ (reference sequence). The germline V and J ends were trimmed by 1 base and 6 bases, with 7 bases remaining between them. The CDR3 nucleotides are TGTGCCAGCAGCTTAGGGACAGTTAATTCACCCCTCCACTTT. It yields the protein CASSLGTVNSPLHF.

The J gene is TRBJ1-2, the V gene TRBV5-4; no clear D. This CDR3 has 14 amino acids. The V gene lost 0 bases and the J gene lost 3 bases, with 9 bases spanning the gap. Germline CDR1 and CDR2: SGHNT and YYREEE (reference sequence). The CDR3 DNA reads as TGTGCCAGCAGCTTGGCCGCGGAGTACTATGGCTACACCTTC. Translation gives CASSLAAEYYGYTF.

CDR3 sequence: CASSTNYEQYF. CDR3 sequence (DNA): TGTGCCAGCAGCACTAACTACGAGCAGTACTTC. The chain employs TRBV6-2 or TRBV6-3 and TRBJ2-7; D is unclear. The germline V and J ends were trimmed by 6 bases and 3 bases, with 6 bases remaining between them. Germline V gene sequence: CDR1 MNHEY, CDR2 SVGEGT. The CDR3 extends over 11 amino acids.

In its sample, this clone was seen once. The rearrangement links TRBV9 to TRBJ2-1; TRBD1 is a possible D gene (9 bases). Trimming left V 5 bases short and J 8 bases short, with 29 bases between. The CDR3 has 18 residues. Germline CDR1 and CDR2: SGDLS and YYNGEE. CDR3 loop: CASRGGQGRAGGRDEQFF. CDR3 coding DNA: TGTGCCAGCAGAGGAGGACAGGGGAGGGCGGGAGGAAGAGATGAGCAGTTCTTC. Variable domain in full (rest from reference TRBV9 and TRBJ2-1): DSGVTQTPKHLITATGQRVTLRCSPRSGDLSVYWYQQSLDQGLQFLIQYYNGEERAKGNILERFSAQQFPDLHSELNLSSLELGDSALYFCASRGGQGRAGGRDEQFFGPGTRLTVL.

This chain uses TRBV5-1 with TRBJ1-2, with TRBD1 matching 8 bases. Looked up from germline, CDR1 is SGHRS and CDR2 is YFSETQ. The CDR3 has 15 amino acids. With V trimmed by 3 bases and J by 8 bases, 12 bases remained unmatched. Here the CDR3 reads CASSSRQGQVGGYTF. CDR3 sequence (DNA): TGCGCCAGCAGCTCCCGACAGGGGCAGGTGGGCGGCTACACCTTC.

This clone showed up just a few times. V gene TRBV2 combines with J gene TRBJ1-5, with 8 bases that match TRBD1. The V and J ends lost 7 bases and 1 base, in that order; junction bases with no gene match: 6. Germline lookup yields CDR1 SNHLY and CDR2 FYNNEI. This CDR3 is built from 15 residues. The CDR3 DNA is TGTGCCAGCACCCTACAGGGGGAGAGCAATCAGCCCCAGCATTTT. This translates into CASTLQGESNQPQHF.

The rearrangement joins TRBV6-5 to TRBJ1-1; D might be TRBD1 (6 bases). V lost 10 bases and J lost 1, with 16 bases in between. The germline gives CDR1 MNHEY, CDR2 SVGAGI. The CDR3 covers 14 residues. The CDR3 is CATQGQGWNTEAFF. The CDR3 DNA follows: TGTGCCACTCAGGGGCAGGGTTGGAACACTGAAGCTTTCTTT.

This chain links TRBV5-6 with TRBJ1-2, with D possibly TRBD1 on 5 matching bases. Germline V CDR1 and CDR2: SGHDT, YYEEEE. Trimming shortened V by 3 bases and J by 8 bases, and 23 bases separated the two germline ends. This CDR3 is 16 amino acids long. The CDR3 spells CASSSRGGGGFAGYTF. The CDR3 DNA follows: TGTGCCAGCAGCTCTCGTGGGGGAGGAGGTTTCGCGGGCTACACCTTC. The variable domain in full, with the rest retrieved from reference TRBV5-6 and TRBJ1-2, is DAGVTQSPTHLIKTRGQQVTLRCSPKSGHDTVSWYQQALGQGPQFIFQYYEEEERQRGNFPDRFSGHQFPNYSSELNVNALLLGDSALYLCASSSRGGGGFAGYTFGSGTRLTVV.

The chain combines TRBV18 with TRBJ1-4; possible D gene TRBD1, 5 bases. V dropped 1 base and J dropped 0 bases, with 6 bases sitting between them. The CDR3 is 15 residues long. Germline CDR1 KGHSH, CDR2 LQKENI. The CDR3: CASSPQGSTNEKLFF. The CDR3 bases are TGTGCCAGCTCACCACAGGGGTCAACTAATGAAAAACTGTTTTTT.

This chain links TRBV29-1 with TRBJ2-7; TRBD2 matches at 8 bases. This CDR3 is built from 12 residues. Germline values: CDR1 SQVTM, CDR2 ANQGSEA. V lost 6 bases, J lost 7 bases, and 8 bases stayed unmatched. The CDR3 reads CSVLHGRGEQYF. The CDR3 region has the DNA TGCAGCGTCCTTCACGGGAGGGGGGAGCAGTACTTC.

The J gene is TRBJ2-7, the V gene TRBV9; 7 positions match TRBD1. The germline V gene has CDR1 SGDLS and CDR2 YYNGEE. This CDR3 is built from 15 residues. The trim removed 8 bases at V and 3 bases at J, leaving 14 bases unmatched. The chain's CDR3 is CAREKVGTEFYEQYF. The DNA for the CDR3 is TGTGCCAGAGAAAAGGTTGGGACAGAATTCTACGAGCAGTACTTC.

CDR3 in DNA: TGTGCCAGCAGCCGAACAAGACAGGGTTTGGCTGATGGGGCTTTCTTT. Protein: CASSRTRQGLADGAFF. This sequence joins TRBV2 and TRBJ1-1; the match to TRBD1 covers 7 bases. With 6 bases clipped from V and 11 bases from J, the junction kept 21 bases outside the gene matches. Germline CDR1 reads SNHLY; CDR2 reads FYNNEI. The length of the CDR3 is 16 residues.

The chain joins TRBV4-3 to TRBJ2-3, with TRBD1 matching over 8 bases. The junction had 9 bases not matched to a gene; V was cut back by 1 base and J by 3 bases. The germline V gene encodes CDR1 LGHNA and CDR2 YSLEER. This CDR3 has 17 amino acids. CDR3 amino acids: CASSQVLTGVGTDTQYF. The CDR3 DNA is TGCGCCAGCAGCCAAGTCCTGACAGGGGTTGGTACAGATACGCAGTATTTT.

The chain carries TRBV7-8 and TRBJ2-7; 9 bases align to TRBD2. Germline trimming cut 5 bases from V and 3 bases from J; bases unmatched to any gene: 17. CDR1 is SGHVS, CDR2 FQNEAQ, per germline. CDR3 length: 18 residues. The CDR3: CASSPRTSAPNLFYEQYF. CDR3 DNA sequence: TGTGCCAGCAGCCCTCGGACTAGCGCGCCCAATCTTTTCTACGAGCAGTACTTC.

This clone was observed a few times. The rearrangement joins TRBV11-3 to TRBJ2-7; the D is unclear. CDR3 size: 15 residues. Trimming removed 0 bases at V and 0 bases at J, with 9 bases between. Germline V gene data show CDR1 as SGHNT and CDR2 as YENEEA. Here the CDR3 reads CASSLDLTSSYEQYF. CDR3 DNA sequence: TGTGCCAGCAGCTTAGATCTCACCAGCTCCTACGAGCAGTACTTC.